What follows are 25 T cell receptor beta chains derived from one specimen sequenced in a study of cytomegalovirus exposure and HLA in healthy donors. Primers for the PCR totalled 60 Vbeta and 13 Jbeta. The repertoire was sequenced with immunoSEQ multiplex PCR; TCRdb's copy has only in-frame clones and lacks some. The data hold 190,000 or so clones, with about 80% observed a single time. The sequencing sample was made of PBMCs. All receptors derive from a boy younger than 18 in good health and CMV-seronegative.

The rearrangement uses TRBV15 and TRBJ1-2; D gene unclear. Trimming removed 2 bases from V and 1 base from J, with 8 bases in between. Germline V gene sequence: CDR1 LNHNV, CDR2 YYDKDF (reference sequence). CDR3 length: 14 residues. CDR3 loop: CATSRKEINYGYTF. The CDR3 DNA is TGTGCCACCAGCAGAAAAGAGATTAACTATGGCTACACCTTC.

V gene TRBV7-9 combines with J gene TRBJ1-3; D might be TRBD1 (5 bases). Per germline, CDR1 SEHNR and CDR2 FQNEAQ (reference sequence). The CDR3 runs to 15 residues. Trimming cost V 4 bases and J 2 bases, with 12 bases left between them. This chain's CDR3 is CASSSFRQTGNTIYF. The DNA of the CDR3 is TGTGCCAGCAGCTCATTTCGACAGACTGGAAACACCATATATTTT.

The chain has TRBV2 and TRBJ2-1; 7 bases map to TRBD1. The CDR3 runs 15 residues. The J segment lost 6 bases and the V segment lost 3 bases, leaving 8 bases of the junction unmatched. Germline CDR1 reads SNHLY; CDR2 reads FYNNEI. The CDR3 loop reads CASSEIGSGGNEQFF. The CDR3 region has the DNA TGTGCCAGCAGTGAGATAGGGTCAGGGGGCAATGAGCAGTTCTTC.

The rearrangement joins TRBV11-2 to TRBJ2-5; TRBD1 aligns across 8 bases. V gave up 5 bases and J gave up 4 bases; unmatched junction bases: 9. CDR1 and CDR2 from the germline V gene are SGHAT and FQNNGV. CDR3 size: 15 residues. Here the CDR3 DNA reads TGTGCCAGCAGCCCGATGACAGGGGTGGGAGAGACCCAGTACTTC. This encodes CASSPMTGVGETQYF.

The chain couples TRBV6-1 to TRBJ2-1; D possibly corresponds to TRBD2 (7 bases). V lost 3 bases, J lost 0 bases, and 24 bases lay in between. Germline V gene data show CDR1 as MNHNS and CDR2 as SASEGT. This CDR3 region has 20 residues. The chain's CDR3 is CASSEYDGGQFLSSYNEQFF. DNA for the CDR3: TGTGCCAGCAGTGAGTATGACGGGGGGCAGTTCTTGAGCTCCTACAATGAGCAGTTCTTC.

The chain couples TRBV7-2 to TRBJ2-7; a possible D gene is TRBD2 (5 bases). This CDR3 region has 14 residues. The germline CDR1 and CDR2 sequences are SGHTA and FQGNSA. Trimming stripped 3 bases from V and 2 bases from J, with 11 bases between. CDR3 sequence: CASSLGSGTYEQYF. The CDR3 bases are TGTGCCAGCAGCTTGGGGAGCGGAACCTACGAGCAGTACTTC.

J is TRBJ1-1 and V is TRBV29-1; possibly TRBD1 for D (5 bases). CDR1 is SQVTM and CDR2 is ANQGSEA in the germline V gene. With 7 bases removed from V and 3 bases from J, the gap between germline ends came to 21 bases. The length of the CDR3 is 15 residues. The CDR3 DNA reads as TGCAGCGCCGCTCTGGGAGGGGTTGGCGACACTGAAGCTTTCTTT. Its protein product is CSAALGGVGDTEAFF.

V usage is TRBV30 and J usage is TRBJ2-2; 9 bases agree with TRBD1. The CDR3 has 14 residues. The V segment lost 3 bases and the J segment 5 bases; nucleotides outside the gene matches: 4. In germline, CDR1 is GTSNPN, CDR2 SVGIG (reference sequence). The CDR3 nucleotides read TGTGCCTGGAGACAGACAGGGGGGACCGGGGAGCTGTTTTTT. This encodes CAWRQTGGTGELFF.

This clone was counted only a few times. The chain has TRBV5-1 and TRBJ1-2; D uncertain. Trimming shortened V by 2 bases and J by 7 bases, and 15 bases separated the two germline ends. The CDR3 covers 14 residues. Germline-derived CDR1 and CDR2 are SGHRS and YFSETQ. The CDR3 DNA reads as TGCGCCAGCAGCTTAGACAATCGTTATGGTGGCTACACCTTC. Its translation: CASSLDNRYGGYTF.

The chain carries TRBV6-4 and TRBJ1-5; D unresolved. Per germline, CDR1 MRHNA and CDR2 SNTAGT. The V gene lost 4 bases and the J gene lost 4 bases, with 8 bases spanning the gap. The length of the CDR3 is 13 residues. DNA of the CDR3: TGTGCCAGCAGTGCCCGGGAAAATCAGCCCCAGCATTTT. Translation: CASSARENQPQHF.

The CDR3 sequence: CASSPQGASWVEQYF. Written as DNA, the CDR3 is TGCGCCAGCAGCCCCCAAGGAGCTAGCTGGGTCGAGCAGTACTTC. This chain uses TRBV4-1 with TRBJ2-5; D is possibly TRBD2 (5 bases). The closer fit of TRBJ2-7 to the DNA end suggests the J call may be wrong. Germline CDR1 reads MGHRA; CDR2 reads YSYEKL. This CDR3 contains 15 residues.

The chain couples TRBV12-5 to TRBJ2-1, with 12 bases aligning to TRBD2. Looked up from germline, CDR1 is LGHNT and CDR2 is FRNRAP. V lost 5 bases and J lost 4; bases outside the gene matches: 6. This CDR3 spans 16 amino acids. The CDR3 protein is CASGEGLAGPYNEQFF. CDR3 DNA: TGTGCTAGTGGTGAGGGACTAGCGGGCCCTTACAATGAGCAGTTCTTC.

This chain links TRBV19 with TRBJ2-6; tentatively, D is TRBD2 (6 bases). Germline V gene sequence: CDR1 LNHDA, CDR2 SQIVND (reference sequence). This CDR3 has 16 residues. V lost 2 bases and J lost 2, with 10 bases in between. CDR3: CASSINRETGANVLTF. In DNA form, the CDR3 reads TGTGCCAGTAGTATAAATCGGGAGACTGGGGCCAACGTCCTGACTTTC. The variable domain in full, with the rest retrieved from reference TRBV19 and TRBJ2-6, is DGGITQSPKYLFRKEGQNVTLSCEQNLNHDAMYWYRQDPGQGLRLIYYSQIVNDFQKGDIAEGYSVSREKKESFPLTVTSAQKNPTAFYLCASSINRETGANVLTFGAGSRLTVL.

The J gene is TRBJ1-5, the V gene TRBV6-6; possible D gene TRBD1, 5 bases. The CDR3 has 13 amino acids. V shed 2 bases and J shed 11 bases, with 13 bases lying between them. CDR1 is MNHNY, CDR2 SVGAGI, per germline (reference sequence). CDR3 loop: CASSYGNRGAQHF. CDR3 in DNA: TGTGCCAGCAGTTACGGCAACCGGGGGGCCCAGCATTTT.

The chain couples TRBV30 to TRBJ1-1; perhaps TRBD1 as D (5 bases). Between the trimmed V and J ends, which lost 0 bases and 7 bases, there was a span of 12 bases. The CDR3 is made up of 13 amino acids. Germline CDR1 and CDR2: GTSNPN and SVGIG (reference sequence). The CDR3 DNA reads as TGTGCCTGGAGTGTGACCAGGGCTGGTGAAGCTTTCTTT. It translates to CAWSVTRAGEAFF.

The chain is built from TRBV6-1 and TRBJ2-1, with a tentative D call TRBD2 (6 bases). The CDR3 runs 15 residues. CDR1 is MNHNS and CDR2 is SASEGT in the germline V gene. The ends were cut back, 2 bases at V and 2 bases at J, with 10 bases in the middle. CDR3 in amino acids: CASSETGEPYNEQFF. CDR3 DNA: TGTGCCAGCAGTGAAACGGGGGAACCCTACAATGAGCAGTTCTTC.

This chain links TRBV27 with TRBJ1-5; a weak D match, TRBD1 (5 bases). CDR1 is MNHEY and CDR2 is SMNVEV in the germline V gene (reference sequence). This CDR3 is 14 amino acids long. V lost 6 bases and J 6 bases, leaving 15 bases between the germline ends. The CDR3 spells CASRTGVGLQPQHF. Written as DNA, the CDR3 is TGTGCCAGCAGGACGGGGGTGGGTCTTCAGCCCCAGCATTTT.

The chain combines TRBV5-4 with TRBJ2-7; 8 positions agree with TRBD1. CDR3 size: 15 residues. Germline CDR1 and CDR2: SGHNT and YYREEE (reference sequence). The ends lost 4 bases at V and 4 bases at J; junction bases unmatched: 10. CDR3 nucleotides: TGTGCCAGCAGCACCGGACAGGGTAGAGGGTACGAGCAGTACTTC. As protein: CASSTGQGRGYEQYF.

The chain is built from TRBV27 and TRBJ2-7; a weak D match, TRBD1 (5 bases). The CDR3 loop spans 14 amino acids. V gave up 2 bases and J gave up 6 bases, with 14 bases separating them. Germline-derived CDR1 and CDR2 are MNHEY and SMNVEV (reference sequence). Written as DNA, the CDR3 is TGTGCCAGCAGTTTACGGCAGGGCTGGGGCGAGCAGTACTTC. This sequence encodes CASSLRQGWGEQYF.

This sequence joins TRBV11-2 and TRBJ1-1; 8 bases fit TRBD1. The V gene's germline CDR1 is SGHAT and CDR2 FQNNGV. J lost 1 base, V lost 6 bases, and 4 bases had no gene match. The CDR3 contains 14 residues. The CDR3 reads CASRLGQGNTEAFF. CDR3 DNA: TGTGCCAGCAGACTCGGACAGGGGAACACTGAAGCTTTCTTT.

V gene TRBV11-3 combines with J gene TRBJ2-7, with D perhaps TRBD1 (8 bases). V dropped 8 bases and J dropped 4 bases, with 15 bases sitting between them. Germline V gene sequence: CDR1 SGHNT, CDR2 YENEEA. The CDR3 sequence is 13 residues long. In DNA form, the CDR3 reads TGTGCCAGCGGACAGGGAGGGAAATACGAGCAGTACTTC. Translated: CASGQGGKYEQYF.

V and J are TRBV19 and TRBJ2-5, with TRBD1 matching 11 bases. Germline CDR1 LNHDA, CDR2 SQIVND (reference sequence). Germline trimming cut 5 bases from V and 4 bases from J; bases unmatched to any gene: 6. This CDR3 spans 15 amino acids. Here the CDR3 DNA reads TGTGCCAGTAGTCCGCCGGGACAGGGGGGAGAGACCCAGTACTTC. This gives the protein CASSPPGQGGETQYF.

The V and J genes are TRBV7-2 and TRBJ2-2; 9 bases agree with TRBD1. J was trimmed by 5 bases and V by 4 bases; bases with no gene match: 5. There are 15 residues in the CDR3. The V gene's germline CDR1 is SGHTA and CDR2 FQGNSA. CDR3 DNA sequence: TGTGCCAGCAGCTGGTCCGGGACAGGGACCGGGGAGCTGTTTTTT. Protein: CASSWSGTGTGELFF.

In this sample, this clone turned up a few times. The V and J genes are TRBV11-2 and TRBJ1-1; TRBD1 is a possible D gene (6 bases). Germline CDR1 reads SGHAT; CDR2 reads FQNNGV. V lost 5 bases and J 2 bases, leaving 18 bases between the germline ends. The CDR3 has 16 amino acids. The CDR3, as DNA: TGTGCCAGCAGCGTGCGTGGGGGGGCACCAAACACTGAAGCTTTCTTT. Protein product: CASSVRGGAPNTEAFF.

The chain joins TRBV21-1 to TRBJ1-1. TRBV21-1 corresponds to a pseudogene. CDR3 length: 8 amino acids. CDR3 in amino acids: CPLAGAFF. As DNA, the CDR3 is TGTCCCCTGGCCGGGGCTTTCTTT.